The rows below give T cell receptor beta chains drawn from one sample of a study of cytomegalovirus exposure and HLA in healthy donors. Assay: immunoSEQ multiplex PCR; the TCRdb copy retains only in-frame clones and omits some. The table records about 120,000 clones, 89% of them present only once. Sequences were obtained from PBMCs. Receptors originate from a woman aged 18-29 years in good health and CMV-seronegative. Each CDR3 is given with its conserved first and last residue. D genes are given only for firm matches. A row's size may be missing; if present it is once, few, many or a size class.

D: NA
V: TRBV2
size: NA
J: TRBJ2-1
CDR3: CASSERTVGEFF
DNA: TGTGCCAGCAGTGAGAGGACAGTCGGCGAGTTCTTC

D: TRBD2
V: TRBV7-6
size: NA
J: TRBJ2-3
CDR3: CASSHTSGNHIADTQYF
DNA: TGTGCCAGCAGCCATACTAGCGGCAATCACATTGCAGATACGCAGTATTTT

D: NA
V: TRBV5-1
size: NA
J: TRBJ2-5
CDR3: CASSLQGFQETQYF
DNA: TGCGCCAGCAGCTTGCAGGGATTCCAAGAGACCCAGTACTTC

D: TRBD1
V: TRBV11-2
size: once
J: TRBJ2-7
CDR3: CASSTGQGHYEQYF
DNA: TGTGCCAGCAGCACCGGACAGGGCCACTACGAGCAGTACTTC

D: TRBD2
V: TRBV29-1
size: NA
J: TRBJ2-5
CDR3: CSAATSASETQYF
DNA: TGCAGCGCCGCAACTAGCGCCTCGGAGACCCAGTACTTC

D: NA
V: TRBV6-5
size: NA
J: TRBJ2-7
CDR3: CASSYRPSAPYEQYF
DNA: TGTGCCAGCAGTTACAGACCTAGCGCACCCTACGAGCAGTACTTC

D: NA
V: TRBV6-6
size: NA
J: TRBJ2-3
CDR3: CASSSTGHETDTQYF
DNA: TGTGCCAGCAGTTCCACAGGTCACGAGACAGATACGCAGTATTTT

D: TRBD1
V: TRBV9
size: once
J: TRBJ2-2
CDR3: CASSPTGQGTTGELFF
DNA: TGTGCCAGCAGCCCCACGGGACAGGGCACCACCGGGGAGCTGTTTTTT

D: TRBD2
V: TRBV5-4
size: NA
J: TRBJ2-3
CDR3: CASSLVPGASGSGATDTQYF
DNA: TGTGCCAGCAGCTTGGTTCCCGGGGCTAGCGGGAGCGGGGCCACAGATACGCAGTATTTT

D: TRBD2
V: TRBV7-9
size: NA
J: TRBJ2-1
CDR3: CASSSRLAGLSSYNEQFF
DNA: TGTGCCAGCAGCTCTCGACTAGCGGGGTTGAGCTCCTACAATGAGCAGTTCTTC

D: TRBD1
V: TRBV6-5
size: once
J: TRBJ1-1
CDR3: CASSVQGGAEAFF
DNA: TGTGCCAGCAGTGTTCAGGGGGGCGCTGAAGCTTTCTTT

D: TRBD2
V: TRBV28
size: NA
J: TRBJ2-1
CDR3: CASSLVVAGRVNEQFF
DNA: TGTGCCAGCAGTTTAGTAGTAGCGGGGAGGGTGAATGAGCAGTTCTTC

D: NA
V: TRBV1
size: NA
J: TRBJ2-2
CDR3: CTSSQDRGNTGELFF
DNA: TGCACCAGCAGCCAAGACAGGGGGAACACCGGGGAGCTGTTTTTT

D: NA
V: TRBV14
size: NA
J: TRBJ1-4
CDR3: CASSQFSQGGEKLFF
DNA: TGTGCCAGCAGCCAATTTTCACAGGGTGGTGAAAAACTGTTTTTT

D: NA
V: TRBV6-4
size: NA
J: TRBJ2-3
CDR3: CASRKDTSSTDTQYF
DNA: TGTGCCAGCAGAAAGGACACCTCTAGCACAGATACGCAGTATTTT

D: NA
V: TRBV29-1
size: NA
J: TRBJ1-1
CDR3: CSVDPGGDTEAFF
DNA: TGCAGCGTTGACCCCGGGGGTGATACTGAAGCTTTCTTT

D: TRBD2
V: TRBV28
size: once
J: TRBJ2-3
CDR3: CASSPPQLAGGSTDTQYF
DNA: TGTGCCAGCAGTCCCCCCCAACTAGCGGGAGGGAGCACAGATACGCAGTATTTT

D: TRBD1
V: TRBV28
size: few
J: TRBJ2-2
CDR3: CASSLAWTGSTGELFF
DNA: TGTGCCAGCAGTTTAGCCTGGACAGGGTCGACCGGGGAGCTGTTTTTT

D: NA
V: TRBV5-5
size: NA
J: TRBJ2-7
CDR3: CASSRPLRGNNEQYF
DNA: TGTGCCAGCAGCCGCCCTTTGAGGGGGAACAACGAGCAGTACTTC

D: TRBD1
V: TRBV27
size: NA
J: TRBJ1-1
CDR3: CASSSHRTGPYTEAFF
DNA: TGTGCCAGCAGTTCCCATCGGACAGGGCCCTACACTGAAGCTTTCTTT

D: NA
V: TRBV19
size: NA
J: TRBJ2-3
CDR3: CASSIGTLSTDTQYF
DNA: TGTGCCAGTAGTATTGGGACACTGAGCACAGATACGCAGTATTTT

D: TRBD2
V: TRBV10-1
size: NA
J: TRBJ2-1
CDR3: CASSAGVGLAPLNNEQFF
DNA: TGCGCCAGCAGTGCCGGGGTCGGACTAGCGCCACTCAACAATGAGCAGTTCTTC

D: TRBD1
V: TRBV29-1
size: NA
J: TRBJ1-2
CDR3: CSVDRKGAQGYTF
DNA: TGCAGCGTTGACCGAAAGGGGGCCCAAGGCTACACCTTC

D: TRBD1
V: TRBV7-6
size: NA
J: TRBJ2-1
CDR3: CASSHRGTYNEQFF
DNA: TGTGCCAGCAGCCACAGGGGAACCTACAATGAGCAGTTCTTC

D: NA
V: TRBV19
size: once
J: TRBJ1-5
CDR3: CASSKQYNQPQHF
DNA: TGTGCCAGTAGTAAACAGTATAATCAGCCCCAGCATTTT

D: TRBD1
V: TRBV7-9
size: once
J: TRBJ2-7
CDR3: CASSPPGQGVHEQYF
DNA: TGTGCCAGCAGCCCACCGGGACAGGGGGTTCACGAGCAGTACTTC

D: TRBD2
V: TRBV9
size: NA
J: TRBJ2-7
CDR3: CASSVAAGGDYEQYF
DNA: TGTGCCAGCAGCGTAGCAGCGGGGGGTGACTACGAGCAGTACTTC

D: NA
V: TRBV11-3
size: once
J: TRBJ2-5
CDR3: CASSDFTGETQYF
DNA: TGTGCCAGCAGCGATTTTACAGGAGAGACCCAGTACTTC

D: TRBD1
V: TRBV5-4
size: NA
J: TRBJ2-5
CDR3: CASSGGTEETQYF
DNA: TGTGCCAGCAGCGGTGGGACAGAAGAGACCCAGTACTTC

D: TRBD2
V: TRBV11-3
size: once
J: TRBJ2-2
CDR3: CASSPPRAGANTGELFF
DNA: TGTGCCAGCAGCCCCCCTCGGGCGGGAGCTAACACCGGGGAGCTGTTTTTT

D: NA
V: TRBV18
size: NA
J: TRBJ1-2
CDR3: CASSPGAEANYGYTF
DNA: TGTGCCAGCTCACCAGGTGCCGAGGCTAACTATGGCTACACCTTC

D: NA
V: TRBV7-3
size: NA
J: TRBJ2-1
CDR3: CASSLAGNNEQFF
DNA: TGTGCCAGCAGCTTAGCGGGGAACAATGAGCAGTTCTTC

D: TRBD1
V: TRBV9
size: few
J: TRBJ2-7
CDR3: CASSARASDRGHEQYF
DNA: TGTGCCAGCAGCGCGCGTGCCTCGGACAGGGGCCACGAGCAGTACTTC

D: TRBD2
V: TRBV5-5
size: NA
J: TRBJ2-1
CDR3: CASSLGRGRAYNEQFF
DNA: TGTGCCAGCAGCCTGGGCCGCGGGAGGGCCTACAATGAGCAGTTCTTC

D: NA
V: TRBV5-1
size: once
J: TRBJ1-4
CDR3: CASSFFTTNEKLFF
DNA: TGCGCCAGCAGCTTTTTCACAACTAATGAAAAACTGTTTTTT

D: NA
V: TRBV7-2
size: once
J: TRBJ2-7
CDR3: CASTAWESPSYEQYF
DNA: TGTGCCAGCACCGCCTGGGAGTCTCCCTCCTACGAGCAGTACTTC

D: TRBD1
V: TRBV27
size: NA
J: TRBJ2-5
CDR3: CASSSAGQGETQYF
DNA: TGTGCCAGCAGTTCTGCAGGACAGGGGGAGACCCAGTACTTC

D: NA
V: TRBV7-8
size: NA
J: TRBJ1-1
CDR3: CASSLAAGWNTEAFF
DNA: TGTGCCAGCAGCTTAGCGGCAGGGTGGAACACTGAAGCTTTCTTT

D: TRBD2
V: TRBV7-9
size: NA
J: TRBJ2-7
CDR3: CASSSPSGVRLYEQYF
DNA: TGTGCCAGCAGCTCTCCCAGCGGGGTGAGACTCTACGAGCAGTACTTC

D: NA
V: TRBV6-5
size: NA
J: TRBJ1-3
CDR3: CASGYRDSGNTIYF
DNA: TGTGCCAGCGGCTACAGGGACTCTGGAAACACCATATATTTT

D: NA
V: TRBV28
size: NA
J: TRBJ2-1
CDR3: CASSLPFDEQFF
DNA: TGTGCCAGCAGCCTACCTTTCGATGAGCAGTTCTTC

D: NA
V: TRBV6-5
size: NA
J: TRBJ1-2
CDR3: CASSPTANYGYTF
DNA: TGTGCCAGCAGCCCGACAGCTAACTATGGCTACACCTTC

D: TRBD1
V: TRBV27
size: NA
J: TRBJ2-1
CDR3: CASRQDRVSYNEQFF
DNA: TGTGCCAGCAGACAAGACAGGGTCTCCTACAATGAGCAGTTCTTC

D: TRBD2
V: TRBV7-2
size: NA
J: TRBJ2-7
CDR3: CASSLAGLAGDYEQYF
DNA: TGTGCCAGCAGCTTAGCTGGACTAGCGGGGGACTACGAGCAGTACTTC